The 15 T cell receptor beta chains given below trace back to one sample, sequenced in a study of control samples from healthy donors and cancer patients. Sequencing was performed with immunoSEQ multiplex PCR; in TCRdb, only in-frame clones are kept and a portion is missing. Of 120,000 or so clones listed, approximately 94% are singletons. Input material: PBMCs. Receptors originate from a man in his fifties with head and neck cancer.

The chain links TRBV4-3 to TRBJ2-1, with TRBD2 matching over 8 bases. There are 17 residues in the CDR3. The V segment lost 1 base and the J segment 2 bases; nucleotides outside the gene matches: 7. Germline CDR1 is LGHNA and CDR2 is YSLEER. As DNA, the CDR3 is TGCGCCAGCAGCCAAGCTTTACTAGCGGACCCCTACAATGAGCAGTTCTTC. This codes for CASSQALLADPYNEQFF.

This chain connects TRBV18 to TRBJ1-1, with D unclear. V shed 1 base and J shed 8 bases, with 8 bases lying between them. Looked up from germline, CDR1 is KGHSH and CDR2 is LQKENI. This CDR3 spans 12 amino acids. In nucleotides, the CDR3 is TGTGCCAGCTCACCACAGGCTGACGAAGCTTTCTTT. Translated: CASSPQADEAFF.

V is TRBV5-4 and J is TRBJ2-7; 13 bases agree with TRBD2. Looked up from germline, CDR1 is SGHNT and CDR2 is YYREEE (reference sequence). V trimming: 4 bases; J trimming: 7 bases; junction bases outside the gene matches: 17. The CDR3 is 18 residues long. CDR3: CASSPPGLAGRGGREQYF. CDR3 in DNA: TGTGCCAGCAGCCCCCCGGGACTAGCGGGGCGCGGCGGTAGGGAGCAGTACTTC.

The genes are TRBV30 and TRBJ1-2; tentatively, D is TRBD1 (6 bases). The CDR3 has 12 residues. CDR1 is GTSNPN and CDR2 is SVGIG in the germline V gene (reference sequence). V was pared by 3 bases and J by 7 bases, with 12 bases between. The CDR3 bases are TGTGCCTGGAGAACAGGGAGGAGTGGCTACACCTTC. As protein: CAWRTGRSGYTF.

The rearrangement uses TRBV6-5 and TRBJ2-5, with a possible D match to TRBD1 (5 bases). From germline, CDR1 is MNHEY and CDR2 SVGAGI. The length of the CDR3 is 12 residues. V was cut by 10 bases and J by 2 bases, with 11 bases left in between. In nucleotides, the CDR3 is TGTGCCACCACAGGAAGACAAGAGACCCAGTACTTC. It yields the protein CATTGRQETQYF.

This clone was observed once. V and J are TRBV5-1 and TRBJ2-7, with D tentatively TRBD1 or TRBD2 (7 bases each). Germline V CDR1 and CDR2: SGHRS, YFSETQ. This CDR3 is 17 amino acids long. V dropped 5 bases and J dropped 2 bases, with 23 bases sitting between them. The CDR3 loop reads CASSRGQEAGRPYEQYF. The CDR3 DNA follows: TGCGCCAGCAGTCGCGGACAGGAAGCGGGGCGCCCCTACGAGCAGTACTTC.

The gene calls are TRBV6-5 and TRBJ1-5, with TRBD1 identical over 7 bases. CDR3 length: 14 residues. Germline V gives CDR1 MNHEY, CDR2 SVGAGI. V was pared by 0 bases and J by 6 bases, with 2 bases of the junction left unmatched. Written as DNA, the CDR3 is TGTGCCAGCAGTTACTCGTACAGGGGTCAGCCCCAGCATTTT. This gives the protein CASSYSYRGQPQHF.

This sequence joins TRBV18 and TRBJ2-3; TRBD2 matches 8 bases. The CDR3 loop spans 15 amino acids. Per the germline V gene, CDR1 is KGHSH and CDR2 is LQKENI. V shed 3 bases and J 2 bases; nucleotides not matched to a gene: 4. CDR3: CASSPVAGSTDTQYF. DNA of the CDR3: TGTGCCAGCTCACCCGTAGCGGGGTCCACAGATACGCAGTATTTT.

V usage is TRBV7-8 and J usage is TRBJ1-5; D remains unclear. This CDR3 region has 13 residues. CDR1 is SGHVS and CDR2 is FQNEAQ in the germline V gene. Trimming cost V 1 base and J 3 bases, with 4 bases left between them. CDR3 nucleotide sequence: TGTGCCAGCAGCTTAGGGCTCAATCAGCCCCAGCATTTT. This codes for CASSLGLNQPQHF.

J is TRBJ1-2 and V is TRBV3-1 (or the pseudogene TRBV3-2); D gene unclear. The length of the CDR3 is 12 residues. CDR1 is LGHDT, CDR2 YNNKEL, per germline (reference sequence). V lost 1 base, J lost 7 bases, and 7 bases lay in between. The CDR3 nucleotides read TGTGCCAGCAGCCAAGCCCGGGGTGGCTACACCTTC. As protein: CASSQARGGYTF.

The V gene is TRBV5-4, the J gene TRBJ2-6; D possibly uses TRBD1 or TRBD2 (6 bases each). The CDR3 consists of 16 residues. Germline V CDR1 and CDR2: SGHNT, YYREEE (reference sequence). V lost 0 bases to trimming and J lost 4 bases, with 11 bases between them. This chain's CDR3 is CASSLAWGAGANVLTF. The CDR3 DNA reads as TGTGCCAGCAGCTTGGCCTGGGGGGCCGGGGCCAACGTCCTGACTTTC.

The chain joins TRBV19 to TRBJ2-2; D call uncertain. Trimming stripped 3 bases from V and 4 bases from J, with 9 bases between. The germline V gene has CDR1 LNHDA and CDR2 SQIVND (reference sequence). This CDR3 comprises 14 residues. The CDR3 DNA reads TGTGCCAGTAGTATTTCCTTTTTCACCGGGGAGCTGTTTTTT. This encodes CASSISFFTGELFF.

On this clone: The junction and the germline gene differ at one end; a read error may be behind it. The chain recombines TRBV4-2 with TRBJ1-1; the match to TRBD1 covers 10 bases. The CDR3 is 17 residues long. Looked up from germline, CDR1 is LGHNA and CDR2 is YNFKEQ. CDR3 sequence reads: CASSQLMTGGSNIEAFF. The CDR3, as DNA: TGTGCCAGCAGCCAACTAATGACAGGGGGCTCGAACATTGAAGCTTTCTTT.

This rearrangement joins TRBV5-4 to TRBJ2-3; 7 bases fit TRBD2. Germline V gene lookup returns CDR1 SGHNT and CDR2 YYREEE (reference sequence). J gave up 5 bases and V 2 bases, and 8 bases lay outside the gene matches. The CDR3 totals 15 residues. CDR3 in amino acids: CASSFGGGGGDTQYF. The CDR3 region has the DNA TGTGCCAGCAGCTTCGGCGGGGGAGGAGGAGATACGCAGTATTTT.

The chain employs TRBV12-3 or TRBV12-4 and TRBJ1-2; unclear D gene. The CDR3 runs to 11 residues. V shed 7 bases and J shed 1 base, with 4 bases lying between them. CDR3 DNA sequence: TGTGCCAGCATGAGTAACTATGGCTACACCTTC. It translates to CASMSNYGYTF.